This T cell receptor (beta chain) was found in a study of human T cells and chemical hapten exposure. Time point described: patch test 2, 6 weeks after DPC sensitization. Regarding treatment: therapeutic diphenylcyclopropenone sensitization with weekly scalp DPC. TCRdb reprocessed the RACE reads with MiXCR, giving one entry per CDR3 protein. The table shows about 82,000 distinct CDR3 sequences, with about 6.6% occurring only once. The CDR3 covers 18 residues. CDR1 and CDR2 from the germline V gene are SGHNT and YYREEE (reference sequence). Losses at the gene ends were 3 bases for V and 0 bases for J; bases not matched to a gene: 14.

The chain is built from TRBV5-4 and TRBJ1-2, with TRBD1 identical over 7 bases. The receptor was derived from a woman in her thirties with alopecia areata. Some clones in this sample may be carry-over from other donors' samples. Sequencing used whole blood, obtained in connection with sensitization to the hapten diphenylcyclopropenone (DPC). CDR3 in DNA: TGTGCCAGCAGCTCCGGACAGGTGCTTATTCCTTCTAACTATGGCTACACCTTC. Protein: CASSSGQVLIPSNYGYTF.